This TCR beta chain comes out of a study of blood T cell repertoires in COVID-19. Using immunoSEQ multiplex PCR, the repertoire was profiled, and TCRdb retains in-frame clones only, with some absent. The table has hundreds of thousands of clones, 86% seen once. Cohorts were determined from participant-reported clinical history. This CDR3 spans 14 amino acids. CDR1 is ENHRY and CDR2 is SYGVKD in the germline V gene. Trimming left V 5 bases short and J 0 bases short, with 8 bases between. This TCR was recovered from a woman aged 50 to 65 in a cohort exposed to, infected with or recovered from COVID-19 (not recorded which). The rearrangement uses TRBV10-3 and TRBJ1-3; tentatively, D is TRBD1 (5 bases). The material sequenced was PBMCs or T cells enriched from blood (not recorded which). In nucleotides, the CDR3 is TGTGCCATCAGTCAGGGTACCTCTGGAAACACCATATATTTT. Protein product: CAISQGTSGNTIYF.